This record covers a single T cell receptor beta chain. Its antigen has not been determined. There are no base qualities to consult, and no much larger clone falls within one base. In this study, sorted CD4+ and CD8+ T cells from the blood of healthy subjects and of severe aplastic anemia patients had their TCR repertoires deep-sequenced. Ficoll-Paque density gradient centrifugation was used to isolate peripheral blood mononuclear cells. CD4+ and CD8+ T cells were sorted by FACS or magnetic beads before DNA extraction. The data were obtained in a study of CD8+CD57+ T cells in acquired aplastic anemia (dated by TCRdb to the late 2010s). For the wider study: On average, sorted CD4+ and CD8+ cells yielded around 3.5 ug of extracted DNA, with a range of roughly 0.18 to 30 ug. An average of approximately 10 million reads for CD4+ cells and under 12 million reads for CD8+ cells was obtained from healthy donor samples.

Genomic DNA served as template for TCR beta VDJ combination and CDR3 sequence profiling. An Illumina HiSeq 2000 was the platform used for TCR repertoire sequencing. The original methods were these. Repertoire assessment relied on Simpson's diversity index, CDR3 size and DJ length profiles, and TRBV/TRBJ rearrangement plots. The most abundant DNA sequence in the deep sequencing data was taken as the immunodominant clone. CDR3 amino acid sequences were screened for sharing across subjects and were compared with published repertoires and the VDJdb database. TCRdb reprocessed the public reads (quality trimming at Q25 with fastp, clone calling with MiXCR) and kept in-frame beta chains. Merged by CDR3 protein, the rows form single entries marked with the most common genes and DNA. The V and J calls follow TCRdb's processing rather than the paper's. This sample comprises some 410,000 distinct CDR3 sequences, 65% to 80% of them detected only once. The ten largest clones add up to 3.5% to 4.5% of the sample.

Study-wide findings and limitations: Around 30 CD8+ CDR3 sequences were shared between patients and controls but appeared highly expressed in patients and within their immunodominant clones. CD8+ Simpson's diversity did not differ significantly between patients and healthy controls (P=0.060).

Sample: sorted CD4+, CD8+, or CD8+CD57+ T cells (not recorded which) from PBMCs. This sequence was found in a human donor in good health, serving as a control.

The CDR3: CASSVESGTYELTYEQYF. The sequence in DNA is TGTGCCAGCAGCGTAGAGTCCGGGACCTATGAGCTGACCTACGAGCAGTACTTC. This receptor chain uses TRBV19 and TRBJ2-7; the D region is possibly TRBD1 or TRBD2, each matching across 5 bases. V sheds 9 bases and J sheds 2 bases, leaving 29 bases between their ends. Reading the germline V gene (reference sequence) gives CDR1 LNHDA and CDR2 SQIVND. CDR3 length: 18 amino acids, cysteine to phenylalanine. Only the CDR3 portion is preserved as DNA: 54 bases, with reading frame beginning at the first base.